The 9 T cell receptor beta chains presented below share a single source sample, sequenced in a study of cytomegalovirus exposure and HLA in healthy donors. With 60 Vbeta and 13 Jbeta primers, the PCR was carried out. The repertoire was sequenced with immunoSEQ multiplex PCR; TCRdb's copy has only in-frame clones and lacks some. The profile covers some 140,000 clones, with approximately 79% appearing a single time and roughly 0.99% taken by the ten largest. The sequenced material came from PBMCs. The source of these receptors is a male donor in good health and CMV-seronegative.

The chain carries TRBV21-1 and TRBJ1-1; no check of the table's D call, TRBD1, against the DNA was made. TRBV21-1 is described as a pseudogene. The length of the CDR3 is 13 residues. The CDR3 bases are TGTGCCAGCATCCCAGGGGAGAACACTGAAGCTTTCTTT. This gives the protein CASIPGENTEAFF.

The chain links TRBV10-3 to TRBJ2-3, with a tentative D call TRBD2 (6 bases). This CDR3 region has 15 residues. V lost 4 bases and J 0 bases, leaving 11 bases between the germline ends. Germline V CDR1 and CDR2: ENHRY, SYGVKD. Here the CDR3 reads CAISARGLSTDTQYF. In DNA, the CDR3 is TGTGCCATCAGTGCGAGGGGACTCAGCACAGATACGCAGTATTTT.

The CDR3 nucleotides are TGTGCCAGCAGCTTAAGGACTATTTACGAGCAGTACTTC. Protein sequence: CASSLRTIYEQYF. The gene calls are TRBV7-2 and TRBJ2-7, with D perhaps matching TRBD2 (6 bases). Deletions cut 2 bases from V and 4 bases from J, with 9 bases between. Germline values: CDR1 SGHTA, CDR2 FQGNSA. This CDR3 spans 13 amino acids.

The V gene is TRBV5-1, the J gene TRBJ2-1; 14 nucleotides align to TRBD2. The trim removed 3 bases at V and 7 bases at J, leaving 3 bases unmatched. This CDR3 is built from 15 residues. Per the germline V gene, CDR1 is SGHRS and CDR2 is YFSETQ. DNA for the CDR3: TGCGCCAGCAGCTCAGGACTAGCGGGGGGTAATGAGCAGTTCTTC. Translating gives CASSSGLAGGNEQFF. Drawing the rest from reference TRBV5-1 and TRBJ2-1, the complete variable domain is KAGVTQTPRYLIKTRGQQVTLSCSPISGHRSVSWYQQTPGQGLQFLFEYFSETQRNKGNFPGRFSGRQFSNSRSEMNVSTLELGDSALYLCASSSGLAGGNEQFFGPGTRLTVL.

V usage is TRBV5-1 and J usage is TRBJ2-2; possibly TRBD2 for D (6 bases). The germline V and J ends were trimmed by 0 bases and 4 bases, with 10 bases remaining between them. Germline V gene lookup returns CDR1 SGHRS and CDR2 YFSETQ. The CDR3 sequence is 15 residues long. The CDR3 reads CASSLVAGSTGELFF. CDR3 DNA sequence: TGCGCCAGCAGCTTGGTTGCGGGGAGCACCGGGGAGCTGTTTTTT.

The chain couples TRBV5-1 to TRBJ2-2; D is possibly TRBD2 (7 bases). The CDR3 runs to 17 residues. CDR1 is SGHRS, CDR2 YFSETQ, per germline. The V end was cut by 3 bases, the J end by 4 bases, with 19 bases between. As DNA, the CDR3 is TGCGCCAGCAGCTACGCGCTGGGGGGGGCGGTCACCGGGGAGCTGTTTTTT. Translation: CASSYALGGAVTGELFF.

This chain joins TRBV19 and TRBJ1-5, with TRBD1 as a possible D gene (6 bases). This CDR3 has 15 residues. Germline V gene sequence: CDR1 LNHDA, CDR2 SQIVND (reference sequence). Trimming stripped 3 bases from V and 1 base from J, with 10 bases between. In DNA form, the CDR3 reads TGTGCCAGTAGTATGTGGGGGCGAAGCAATCAGCCCCAGCATTTT. It specifies CASSMWGRSNQPQHF.

The V gene is TRBV4-3, the J gene TRBJ1-4; 8 bases are a match to TRBD1. This CDR3 is built from 16 residues. In germline, CDR1 is LGHNA, CDR2 YSLEER. The trim removed 4 bases at V and 2 bases at J, leaving 6 bases unmatched. The CDR3 DNA reads as TGCGCCAGCAGCCCCTCCCGACAGGGGACTAATGAAAAACTGTTTTTT. The encoded protein is CASSPSRQGTNEKLFF.

The genes are TRBV7-8 and TRBJ1-6; 9 bases map to TRBD1. With V trimmed by 3 bases and J by 4 bases, 4 bases remained unmatched. This CDR3 is 16 amino acids long. Germline V CDR1 and CDR2: SGHVS, FQNEAQ. CDR3 region: CASSLGTGLYNSPLHF. DNA for the CDR3: TGTGCCAGCAGCTTGGGGACAGGGTTGTATAATTCACCCCTCCACTTT.